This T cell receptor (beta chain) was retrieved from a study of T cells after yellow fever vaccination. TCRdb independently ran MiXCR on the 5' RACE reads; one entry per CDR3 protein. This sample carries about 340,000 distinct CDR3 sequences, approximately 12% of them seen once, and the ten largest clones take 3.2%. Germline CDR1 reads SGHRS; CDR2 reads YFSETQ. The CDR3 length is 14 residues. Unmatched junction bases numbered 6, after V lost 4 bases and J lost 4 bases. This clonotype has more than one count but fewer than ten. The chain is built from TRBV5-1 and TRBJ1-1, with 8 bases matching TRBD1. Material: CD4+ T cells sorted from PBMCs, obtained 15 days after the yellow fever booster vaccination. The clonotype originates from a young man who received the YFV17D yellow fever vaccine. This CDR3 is CASSAGQEGTEAFF. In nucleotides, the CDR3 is TGCGCCAGCAGCGCGGGACAGGAGGGCACTGAAGCTTTCTTT.